This TCR beta chain comes out of a study of blood T cell repertoires in COVID-19. Profiled with immunoSEQ multiplex PCR; TCRdb holds only in-frame clones, not every one. The repertoire holds 200,000 to 250,000 clones, with about 82% as singletons. V lost 7 bases and J lost 5, with 9 bases in between. Germline V CDR1 and CDR2: WNHNN, SYGVQD (reference sequence). The CDR3 length is 12 residues. The V and J genes are TRBV10-1 and TRBJ2-1, with a possible D match to TRBD2 (7 bases). The sequenced sample was PBMCs or T cells enriched from blood (not recorded which). The TCR comes from a woman aged 45-65 years who had recovered from COVID-19. Here the CDR3 DNA reads TGCGCCAGCAAAGGGGGGGACAATGAGCAGTTCTTC. Translation gives CASKGGDNEQFF.